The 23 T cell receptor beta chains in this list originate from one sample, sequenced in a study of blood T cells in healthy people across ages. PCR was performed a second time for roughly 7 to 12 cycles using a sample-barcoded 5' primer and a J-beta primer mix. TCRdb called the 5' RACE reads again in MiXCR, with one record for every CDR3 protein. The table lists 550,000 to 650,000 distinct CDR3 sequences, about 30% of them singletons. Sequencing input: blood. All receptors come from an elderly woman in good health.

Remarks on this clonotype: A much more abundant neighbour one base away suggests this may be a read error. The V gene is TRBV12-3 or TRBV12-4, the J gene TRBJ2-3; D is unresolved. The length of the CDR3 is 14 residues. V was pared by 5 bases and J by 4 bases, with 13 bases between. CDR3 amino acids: CASSQSQSADTQYF. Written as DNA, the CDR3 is TGTGCCAGCAGTCAGTCCCAGAGCGCAGATACGCAGTATTTT.

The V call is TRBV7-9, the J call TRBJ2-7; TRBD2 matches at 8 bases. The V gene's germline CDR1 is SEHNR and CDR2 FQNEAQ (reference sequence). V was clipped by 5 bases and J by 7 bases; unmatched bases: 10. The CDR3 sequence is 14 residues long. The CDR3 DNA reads TGTGCCAGCAGCCCCGGAACAGGCGGGGGGGAGCAGTACTTC. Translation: CASSPGTGGGEQYF.

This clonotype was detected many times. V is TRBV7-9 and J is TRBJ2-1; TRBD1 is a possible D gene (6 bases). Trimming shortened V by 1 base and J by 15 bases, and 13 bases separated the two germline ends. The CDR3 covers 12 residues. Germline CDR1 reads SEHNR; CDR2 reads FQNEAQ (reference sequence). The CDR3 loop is CASSLEGGFVFF. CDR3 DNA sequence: TGTGCCAGCAGCTTAGAAGGGGGTTTTGTGTTCTTC.

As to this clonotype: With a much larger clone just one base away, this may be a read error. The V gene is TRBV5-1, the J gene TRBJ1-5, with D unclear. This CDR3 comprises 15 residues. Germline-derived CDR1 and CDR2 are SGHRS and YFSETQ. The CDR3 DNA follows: TGCGCCAGCAGCTTGGAAGGGAGGGTTCATCAGCCCCGGCATTTT. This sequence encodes CASSLEGRVHQPRHF.

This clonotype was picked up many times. The CDR3 DNA reads TGTGCCATCAGTGAGCTGGGGTTCCCGGGGCAGTACTTC. It is translated as CAISELGFPGQYF. This sequence joins TRBV10-3 and TRBJ2-7; D remains ambiguous. The germline V gene encodes CDR1 ENHRY and CDR2 SYGVKD. V lost 2 bases to trimming and J lost 9 bases, with 14 bases between them. There are 13 residues in the CDR3.

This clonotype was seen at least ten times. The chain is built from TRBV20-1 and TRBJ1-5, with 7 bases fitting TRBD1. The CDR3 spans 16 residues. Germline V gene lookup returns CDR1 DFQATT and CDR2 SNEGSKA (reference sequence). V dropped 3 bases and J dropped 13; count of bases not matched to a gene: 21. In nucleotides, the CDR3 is TGCAGTGCTAGGACTACATACGGGACAGACATTATATCGCAGCATTTT. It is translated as CSARTTYGTDIISQHF.

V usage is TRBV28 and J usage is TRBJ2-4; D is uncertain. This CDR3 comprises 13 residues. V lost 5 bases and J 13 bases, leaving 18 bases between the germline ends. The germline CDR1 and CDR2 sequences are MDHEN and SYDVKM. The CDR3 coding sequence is TGTGCCAGCAGTCCTCCCGCTACGTTGGAGCAGTACTTC. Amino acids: CASSPPATLEQYF.

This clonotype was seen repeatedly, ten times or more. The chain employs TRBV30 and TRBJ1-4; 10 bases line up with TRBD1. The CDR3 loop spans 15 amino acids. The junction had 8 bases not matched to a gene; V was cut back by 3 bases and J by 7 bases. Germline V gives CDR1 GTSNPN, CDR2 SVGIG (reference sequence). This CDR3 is CAWRSPGTGVEKLFF. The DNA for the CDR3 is TGTGCCTGGAGATCCCCCGGGACAGGGGTTGAAAAACTGTTTTTT.

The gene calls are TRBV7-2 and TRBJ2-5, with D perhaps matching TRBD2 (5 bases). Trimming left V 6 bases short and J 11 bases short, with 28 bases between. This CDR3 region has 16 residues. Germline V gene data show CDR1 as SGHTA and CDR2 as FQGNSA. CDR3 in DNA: TGTGCCAGCAGTCCTTCCCGCACCGGGGTCTACAATGAGCAGTACTTC. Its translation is CASSPSRTGVYNEQYF.

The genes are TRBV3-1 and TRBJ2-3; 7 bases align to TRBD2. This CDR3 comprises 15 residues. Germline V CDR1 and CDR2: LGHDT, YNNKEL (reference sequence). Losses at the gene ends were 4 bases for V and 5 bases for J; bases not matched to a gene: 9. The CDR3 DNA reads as TGTGCCAGCAGCCTACGCCCCGGGGGGAAAGATACGCAGTATTTT. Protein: CASSLRPGGKDTQYF.

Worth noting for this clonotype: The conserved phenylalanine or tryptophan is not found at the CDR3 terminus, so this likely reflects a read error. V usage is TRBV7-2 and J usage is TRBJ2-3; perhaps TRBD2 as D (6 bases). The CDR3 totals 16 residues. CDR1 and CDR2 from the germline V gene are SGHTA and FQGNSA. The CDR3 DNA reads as TGTGCCAGCAGCTTGGACCCGGGACTCGGCACAGAGACGCAGTATTGT. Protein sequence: CASSLDPGLGTETQYC.

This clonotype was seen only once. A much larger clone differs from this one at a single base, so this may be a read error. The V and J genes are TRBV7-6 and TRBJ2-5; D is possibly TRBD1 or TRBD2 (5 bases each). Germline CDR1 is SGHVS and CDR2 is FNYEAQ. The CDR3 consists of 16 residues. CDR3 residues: CAGSLGPGLEGETQYF. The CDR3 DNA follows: TGTGCCGGCAGCTTAGGCCCAGGGCTCGAGGGGGAGACCCAGTACTTC.

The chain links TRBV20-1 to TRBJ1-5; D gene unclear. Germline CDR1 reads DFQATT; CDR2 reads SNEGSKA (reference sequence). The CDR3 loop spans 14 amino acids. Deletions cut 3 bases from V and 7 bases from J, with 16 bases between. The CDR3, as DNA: TGCAGTGCTAGTTTCGGGCCCCTCGAACAGCCCCAGCATTTT. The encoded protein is CSASFGPLEQPQHF.

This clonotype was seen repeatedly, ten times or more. The CDR3 DNA follows: TGCAGTGCTGGCGTTCAGCGGGGGGCTAGGGAGACCCAGTACTTC. Protein sequence: CSAGVQRGARETQYF. The rearrangement joins TRBV20-1 to TRBJ2-5; 9 positions agree with TRBD2. Losses at the gene ends were 5 bases for V and 5 bases for J; bases not matched to a gene: 12. Germline V CDR1 and CDR2: DFQATT, SNEGSKA (reference sequence). This CDR3 is built from 15 residues.

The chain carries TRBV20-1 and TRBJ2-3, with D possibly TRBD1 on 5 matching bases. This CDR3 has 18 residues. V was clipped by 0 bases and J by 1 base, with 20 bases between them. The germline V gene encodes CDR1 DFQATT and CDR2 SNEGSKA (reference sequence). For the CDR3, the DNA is TGCAGTGCTAGAGATTTAAGCAGGGTAAATTATGGCACAGATACGCAGTATTTT. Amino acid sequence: CSARDLSRVNYGTDTQYF.

The CDR3 nucleotides are TGTGCCACCAGCAGAGACGAGTTGCGCAATGAGCAGTTCTTC. Amino acids: CATSRDELRNEQFF. This chain joins TRBV15 and TRBJ2-1; D gene ambiguous. Germline CDR1 reads LNHNV; CDR2 reads YYDKDF (reference sequence). Trimming took off 0 bases at V and 6 bases at J, with 9 bases between the two ends. The CDR3 sequence is 14 residues long.

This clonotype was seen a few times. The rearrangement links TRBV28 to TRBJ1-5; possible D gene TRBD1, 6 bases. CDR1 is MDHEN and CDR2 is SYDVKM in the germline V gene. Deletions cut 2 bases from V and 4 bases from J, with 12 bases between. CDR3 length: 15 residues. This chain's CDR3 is CASSLVRGANQPQHF. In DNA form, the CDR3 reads TGTGCCAGCAGTTTAGTCAGGGGCGCTAATCAGCCCCAGCATTTT.

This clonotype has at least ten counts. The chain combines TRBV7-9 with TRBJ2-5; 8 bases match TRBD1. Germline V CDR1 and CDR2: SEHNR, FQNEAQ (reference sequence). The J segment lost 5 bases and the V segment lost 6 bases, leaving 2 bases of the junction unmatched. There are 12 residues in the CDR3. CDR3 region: CASRWDRETQYF. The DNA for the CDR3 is TGTGCCAGCAGATGGGACAGGGAGACCCAGTACTTC.

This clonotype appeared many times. Here the CDR3 DNA reads TGTGCCAGCAGTACAGGGCAGGGCAGCAATCAGCCCCAGCATTTT. Encoded protein: CASSTGQGSNQPQHF. The J gene is TRBJ1-5, the V gene TRBV12-3 or TRBV12-4, with D perhaps TRBD1 (6 bases). The CDR3 length is 15 residues. The V end lost 5 bases, the J end lost 1 base, and 12 bases lay between the germline ends.

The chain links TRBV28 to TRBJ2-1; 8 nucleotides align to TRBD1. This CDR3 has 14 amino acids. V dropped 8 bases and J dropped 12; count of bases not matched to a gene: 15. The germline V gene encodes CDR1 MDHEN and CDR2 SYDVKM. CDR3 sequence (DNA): TGTGCCAGCCCCCGGGACAGGAATGACGCTGGGCAGTTCTTC. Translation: CASPRDRNDAGQFF. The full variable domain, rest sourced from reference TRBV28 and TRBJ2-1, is DVKVTQSSRYLVKRTGEKVFLECVQDMDHENMFWYRQDPGLGLRLIYFSYDVKMKEKGDIPEGYSVSREKKERFSLILESASTNQTSMYLCASPRDRNDAGQFFGPGTRLTVL.

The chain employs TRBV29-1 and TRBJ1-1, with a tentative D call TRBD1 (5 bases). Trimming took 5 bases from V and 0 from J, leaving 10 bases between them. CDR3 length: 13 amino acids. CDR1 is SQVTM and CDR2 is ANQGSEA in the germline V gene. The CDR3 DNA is TGCAGCGTTCCTGGGGCGTTGAACACTGAAGCTTTCTTT. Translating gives CSVPGALNTEAFF.

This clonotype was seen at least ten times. The CDR3, as DNA: TGTGCCAGCAGCCTAAATGGTGTATCCTACGAGCAGTACTTC. Translated, it gives CASSLNGVSYEQYF. V and J are TRBV6-5 and TRBJ2-7, with D uncertain. V shed 6 bases and J shed 1 base, with 13 bases lying between them. The CDR3 loop spans 14 amino acids. Germline lookup yields CDR1 MNHEY and CDR2 SVGAGI.

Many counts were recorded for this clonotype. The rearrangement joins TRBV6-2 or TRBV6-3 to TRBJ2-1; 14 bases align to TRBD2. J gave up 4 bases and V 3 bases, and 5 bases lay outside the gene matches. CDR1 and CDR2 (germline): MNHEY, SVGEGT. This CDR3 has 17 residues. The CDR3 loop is CASSYPTSGGAYNEQFF. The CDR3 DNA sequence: TGTGCCAGCAGTTATCCGACTAGCGGGGGGGCGTACAATGAGCAGTTCTTC.